These 18 T cell receptor beta chains came from one sample sequenced in a study of cytomegalovirus exposure and HLA in healthy donors. Researchers ran the PCR with 60 Vbeta and 13 Jbeta primers. Assay used: immunoSEQ multiplex PCR; TCRdb lists only in-frame clones, some missing. The table shows 150,000 to 200,000 clones, with 65% to 85% occurring only once. Sequencing was performed on PBMCs. These receptors all stem from a female donor in good health and CMV-seronegative.

This clone was seen only once. V and J are TRBV23-1 and TRBJ1-2; perhaps TRBD1 as D (6 bases). TRBV23-1 is an open reading frame whose function is uncertain. Trimming shortened V by 3 bases and J by 8 bases, and 19 bases separated the two germline ends. The CDR3 totals 15 residues. CDR3 coding DNA: TGCGCCAGCAGTCATGGGGGTAGGGGGATTTGGGGCTACACCTTC. Its translation is CASSHGGRGIWGYTF.

This chain joins TRBV6-5 and TRBJ2-1; 8 nucleotides agree with TRBD2. V shed 4 bases, J shed 5 bases, and the junction held 7 bases outside the gene matches. Germline V lookup: CDR1 MNHEY, CDR2 SVGAGI. This CDR3 spans 15 amino acids. DNA of the CDR3: TGTGCCAGCAGTTCCGGCCTAGCGGGCCACAATGAGCAGTTCTTC. It yields the protein CASSSGLAGHNEQFF.

The chain uses TRBV9 and TRBJ1-5; D call uncertain. Germline V gene sequence: CDR1 SGDLS, CDR2 YYNGEE. The CDR3 is 13 residues long. Between the trimmed V and J ends, which lost 7 bases and 7 bases, there was a span of 15 bases. The CDR3 DNA is TGTGCCAGCGGGAGGGATATTTCACAGCCCCAGCATTTT. Translating gives CASGRDISQPQHF.

The chain employs TRBV11-2 and TRBJ1-2; 9 bases are a match to TRBD1. CDR1 is SGHAT, CDR2 FQNNGV, per germline. V lost 5 bases and J lost 5; bases outside the gene matches: 3. The CDR3 length is 13 residues. Here the CDR3 DNA reads TGTGCCAGCAGCGGGGGGACAGGGTATGGCTACACCTTC. It is translated as CASSGGTGYGYTF.

Concerning this clone: The junction differs from germline at one of its ends, possibly a read error. This chain links TRBV29-1 with TRBJ2-1, with D possibly matching TRBD1 (5 bases). Germline V CDR1 and CDR2: SQVTM, ANQGSEA. The CDR3 covers 12 residues. This chain's CDR3 is CSVEGRLQGQFF. Here the CDR3 DNA reads TGCAGCGTCGAAGGACGCCTCCAGGGGCAGTTCTTC.

This clone appeared a few times. J is TRBJ1-1 and V is TRBV9; weak D call: TRBD1 (5 bases). Germline CDR1 SGDLS, CDR2 YYNGEE. The CDR3 has 18 amino acids. V was trimmed by 0 bases and J by 1 base, leaving 19 bases between them. The CDR3 protein is CASSVDLTTQGENTEAFF. The CDR3 DNA reads as TGTGCCAGCAGCGTAGACCTAACAACCCAGGGTGAGAACACTGAAGCTTTCTTT.

The chain links TRBV7-3 to TRBJ2-3; no reliable D call. Per the germline V gene, CDR1 is SGHTA and CDR2 is FQGTGA. The CDR3 length is 14 residues. V dropped 2 bases and J dropped 5 bases, with 11 bases sitting between them. CDR3 DNA sequence: TGTGCCAGCAGCTTACTAGGAACGGGAGATACGCAGTATTTT. Its protein is CASSLLGTGDTQYF. Full variable domain (outside the CDR3, taken from reference TRBV7-3 and TRBJ2-3): GAGVSQTPSNKVTEKGKYVELRCDPISGHTALYWYRQSLGQGPEFLIYFQGTGAADDSGLPNDRFFAVRPEGSVSTLKIQRTERGDSAVYLCASSLLGTGDTQYFGPGTRLTVL.

The chain uses TRBV27 and TRBJ1-2; weak D call: TRBD1 (6 bases). V lost 3 bases to trimming and J lost 3 bases, with 14 bases between them. The CDR3 contains 15 residues. Germline-derived CDR1 and CDR2 are MNHEY and SMNVEV (reference sequence). The CDR3 loop is CASSFSAGDDYGYTF. The CDR3 DNA is TGTGCCAGCAGTTTCTCGGCAGGGGACGACTATGGCTACACCTTC.

This rearrangement joins TRBV4-2 to TRBJ2-7; TRBD2 agrees at 7 bases. CDR3 size: 16 residues. The ends lost 1 base at V and 5 bases at J; junction bases unmatched: 11. Germline V gives CDR1 LGHNA, CDR2 YNFKEQ. The CDR3 nucleotides are TGTGCCAGCAGCCAAGTTCTACCAGTGGGAGGGCACGAGCAGTACTTC. This encodes CASSQVLPVGGHEQYF.

The chain employs TRBV28 and TRBJ2-5; D perhaps matches TRBD1 (6 bases). Judging by the DNA end, TRBJ2-7 fits better; the J call may be wrong. Germline V gene sequence: CDR1 MDHEN, CDR2 SYDVKM. The CDR3 covers 13 residues. The CDR3 DNA sequence: TGTGCCAGCAGTTTATACAGGGCTGGCGAGCAGTACTTC. This encodes CASSLYRAGEQYF.

J is TRBJ2-3 and V is TRBV29-1, with D unresolved. The germline gives CDR1 SQVTM, CDR2 ANQGSEA. Trimming removed 5 bases at V and 2 bases at J, with 5 bases between. The CDR3 contains 11 residues. The CDR3 spells CSVSFTDTQYF. The CDR3 nucleotides are TGCAGCGTTTCGTTCACAGATACGCAGTATTTT.

This rearrangement joins TRBV25-1 to TRBJ2-3, with D possibly being TRBD1 (6 bases). V lost 7 bases to trimming and J lost 6 bases, with 11 bases between them. The CDR3 has 12 amino acids. The germline V gene encodes CDR1 MGHDK and CDR2 SYGVNS. The CDR3 DNA reads as TGTGCCAGCACAGCGCAGGGGGATACGCAGTATTTT. Its protein product is CASTAQGDTQYF.

The chain employs TRBV2 and TRBJ1-3, with D maybe TRBD1 (5 bases). Per the germline V gene, CDR1 is SNHLY and CDR2 is FYNNEI. The CDR3 loop spans 14 amino acids. Trimming shortened V by 4 bases and J by 1 base, and 8 bases separated the two germline ends. Here the CDR3 DNA reads TGTGCCAGCAGTGTGTCAGGGTCTGGAAACACCATATATTTT. Its translation: CASSVSGSGNTIYF.

The chain recombines TRBV16 with TRBJ2-1, with a weak D call TRBD2 (5 bases). The V gene's germline CDR1 is KGHSY and CDR2 FQNENV. V dropped 0 bases and J dropped 14 bases, with 17 bases sitting between them. The CDR3 has 14 residues. Here the CDR3 reads CASSQSGPEGWKFF. The CDR3 nucleotides are TGTGCCAGCAGCCAATCGGGCCCCGAGGGTTGGAAGTTCTTC.

The chain has TRBV28 and TRBJ1-5, with D possibly matching TRBD1 (6 bases). The V and J ends lost 5 bases and 5 bases respectively, with 19 bases between them. Looked up from germline, CDR1 is MDHEN and CDR2 is SYDVKM. The CDR3 covers 16 residues. The CDR3 region has the DNA TGTGCCAGCAGTCAACAGGGCTGGGTCGAGGATCAGCCCCAGCATTTT. Translated, it gives CASSQQGWVEDQPQHF.

The table lists this clone with a count of one. V usage is TRBV7-8 and J usage is TRBJ1-2; 7 nucleotides match TRBD1. Germline V gives CDR1 SGHVS, CDR2 FQNEAQ. Trimming took 5 bases from V and 6 from J; bases not matched to a gene: 12. The CDR3 runs to 15 residues. CDR3 residues: CASSHSSLTGDGYTF. CDR3 in DNA: TGTGCCAGCAGCCACTCTTCCCTAACAGGGGATGGCTACACCTTC.

The genes are TRBV7-3 and TRBJ2-1; the match to TRBD2 covers 9 bases. CDR3 length equals 15 residues. Unmatched junction bases numbered 5, after V lost 2 bases and J lost 6 bases. The germline V gene has CDR1 SGHTA and CDR2 FQGTGA. The CDR3 coding sequence is TGTGCCAGCAGCTTAGTAGCGGGAGTTGGCAATGAGCAGTTCTTC. It translates to CASSLVAGVGNEQFF.

The chain is built from TRBV5-4 and TRBJ1-2, with TRBD1 matching 9 bases. Germline CDR1 is SGHNT and CDR2 is YYREEE (reference sequence). The CDR3 has 12 residues. Trimming cost V 4 bases and J 7 bases; bases outside gene matches: 2. The CDR3 reads CASSVDRGGYTF. In DNA form, the CDR3 reads TGTGCCAGCAGCGTGGACAGGGGTGGCTACACCTTC.